This TCR beta chain was profiled in a study of OX40 agonist ivuxolimab in advanced cancers. The germline gives CDR1 LNHDA, CDR2 SQIVND (reference sequence). V lost 6 bases and J 0 bases, leaving 6 bases between the germline ends. There are 13 residues in the CDR3. Using immunoSEQ multiplex PCR, the repertoire was profiled, and TCRdb retains in-frame clones only, with some absent. The table records around 60,000 clones, 77% of them present only once. Sequenced material: CD4+ or CD8+ T cells sorted from blood, taken in a trial of the OX40 agonist ivuxolimab. The sequence came from an adult with an advanced solid tumor such as melanoma, head and neck, liver or kidney cancer. The rearrangement uses TRBV19 and TRBJ2-4; no reliable D call. The CDR3 bases are TGTGCCAGTAGACCCCTAGCCAAAAACATTCAGTACTTC. Encoded protein: CASRPLAKNIQYF.